The rows below give T cell receptor beta chains drawn from one sample of a study of blood T cell repertoires in COVID-19. Assay: immunoSEQ multiplex PCR; the TCRdb copy retains only in-frame clones and omits some. Of 55,000 to 95,000 clones in the sample, more than 80% were seen once. Sequencing was performed on peripheral blood. These receptors were obtained from a woman aged 70-85 years with acute or convalescent COVID-19. Both conserved end residues are part of each CDR3. The D gene is left open where the match is weak. For some rows the clone size is stated as once, few or many, or as a class when expanded; others skip it.

>-|-|TRBJ1-1|TRBV11-3
CASSSVAGSPNTEAFF
TGTGCCAGCAGCTCCGTCGCAGGGTCACCGAACACTGAAGCTTTCTTT
>-|-|TRBJ2-7|TRBV28
CASSPPGSYEQYF
TGTGCCAGCTCCCCCCCCGGGAGCTACGAGCAGTACTTC
>-|few|TRBJ1-6|TRBV28
CASRPDRSNSPLHF
TGTGCCAGCAGGCCAGACAGGTCGAATTCACCCCTCCACTTT
>TRBD1|-|TRBJ1-1|TRBV28
CASRNRGNTEAFF
TGTGCCAGCAGAAACAGGGGGAACACTGAAGCTTTCTTT
>-|-|TRBJ2-7|TRBV5-6
CASSLERVVEQYF
TGTGCCAGCAGCCTCGAGCGGGTGGTCGAGCAGTACTTC
>TRBD2|few|TRBJ2-1|TRBV28
CASSSLAGANNEQFF
TGTGCCAGCAGTTCTCTAGCGGGAGCAAACAATGAGCAGTTCTTC
>-|few|TRBJ1-6|TRBV14
CASSQGTAYNSPLHF
TGTGCCAGCAGCCAAGGGACAGCCTATAATTCACCCCTCCACTTT
>TRBD2|-|TRBJ2-2|TRBV7-6
CASSPRIAGNTGELFF
TGTGCCAGCAGCCCCCGGATAGCGGGTAACACCGGGGAGCTGTTTTTT
>TRBD2|-|TRBJ2-7|TRBV7-3
CASSLRGGSIPYEQYF
TGTGCCAGCAGCTTACGAGGCGGGAGTATCCCCTACGAGCAGTACTTC
>-|-|TRBJ1-3|TRBV28
CASSPGGPPSGNTIYF
TGTGCCAGCAGTCCGGGGGGGCCGCCTTCTGGAAACACCATATATTTT
>-|-|TRBJ1-2|TRBV19
CASSTVNYGYTF
TGTGCCAGTAGTACCGTTAACTATGGCTACACCTTC
>TRBD2|-|TRBJ2-7|TRBV14
CASSPKTSGRGSYEQYF
TGTGCCAGCTCTCCCAAGACTAGCGGGAGGGGGTCCTACGAGCAGTACTTC
>TRBD2|-|TRBJ2-1|TRBV6-4
CASSGGLAGNEQFF
TGTGCCAGCAGTGGCGGACTAGCGGGAAATGAGCAGTTCTTC
>TRBD1|-|TRBJ1-2|TRBV28
CASSSPGTGGYGYTF
TGTGCCAGCAGTTCTCCCGGGACAGGGGGATATGGCTACACCTTC
>TRBD2|-|TRBJ2-2|TRBV11-3
CASSLFGGSTGELFF
TGTGCCAGCAGCTTATTCGGCGGGAGCACCGGGGAGCTGTTTTTT
>TRBD1|once|TRBJ1-1|TRBV5-1
CASSEGQSYTEAFF
TGCGCCAGCAGCGAGGGACAGAGCTACACTGAAGCTTTCTTT
>-|-|TRBJ1-2|TRBV12-3/TRBV12-4
CASSGVIQGFAF
TGTGCCAGCAGCGGAGTGATACAGGGCTTCGCCTTC
>TRBD1|-|TRBJ1-5|TRBV18
CASSQQGAGQPQHF
TGTGCCAGCTCTCAGCAGGGGGCAGGTCAGCCCCAGCATTTT
>TRBD2|-|TRBJ2-2|TRBV7-9
CASTLGGLRTGELFF
TGTGCCAGCACCTTGGGAGGGTTGAGGACCGGGGAGCTGTTTTTT
>TRBD1|-|TRBJ2-1|TRBV5-1
CASSLGGGQSYEQFF
TGCGCCAGCAGCTTGGGAGGGGGCCAGTCATATGAGCAGTTCTTC
>-|-|TRBJ1-2|TRBV15
CATSRLDQGRDYGYTF
TGTGCCACCAGCAGACTAGACCAGGGAAGGGACTATGGCTACACCTTC
>TRBD1|-|TRBJ2-7|TRBV28
CASSPSSGSVTGTVAYEQYF
TGTGCCAGCAGTCCTAGTTCTGGATCGGTAACCGGGACAGTAGCCTACGAGCAGTACTTC
>-|-|TRBJ2-5|TRBV3-1/TRBV3-2
CASNLRGARVEETQYF
TGTGCCAGCAACCTCAGGGGGGCTAGGGTAGAAGAGACCCAGTACTTC
>-|-|TRBJ2-7|TRBV30
CAWGKGQTSSYEQYF
TGTGCCTGGGGCAAAGGACAGACGAGCTCCTACGAGCAGTACTTC
>TRBD1|-|TRBJ2-7|TRBV6-5
CTTGQADYEQYF
TGTACCACGGGACAGGCGGACTACGAGCAGTACTTC
>-|-|TRBJ1-2|TRBV12-3/TRBV12-4
CASSPQGLHGYTF
TGTGCCAGCAGTCCACAGGGCCTACATGGCTACACCTTC